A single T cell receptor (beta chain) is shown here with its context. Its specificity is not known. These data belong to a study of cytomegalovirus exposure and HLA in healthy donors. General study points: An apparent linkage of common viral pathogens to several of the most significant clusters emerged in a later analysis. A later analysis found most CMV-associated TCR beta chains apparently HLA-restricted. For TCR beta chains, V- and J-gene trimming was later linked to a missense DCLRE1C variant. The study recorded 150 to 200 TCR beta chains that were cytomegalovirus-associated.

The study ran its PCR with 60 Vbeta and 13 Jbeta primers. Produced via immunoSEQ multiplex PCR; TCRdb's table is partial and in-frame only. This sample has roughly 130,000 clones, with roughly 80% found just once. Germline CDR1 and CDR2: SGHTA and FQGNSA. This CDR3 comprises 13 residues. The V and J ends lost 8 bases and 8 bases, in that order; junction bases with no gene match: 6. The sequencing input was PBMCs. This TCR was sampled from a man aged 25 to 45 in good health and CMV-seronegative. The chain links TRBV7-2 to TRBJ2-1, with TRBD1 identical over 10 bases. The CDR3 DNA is TGTGCCAGCTTAGGGGACAGGGGTCATGAGCAGTTCTTC. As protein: CASLGDRGHEQFF.